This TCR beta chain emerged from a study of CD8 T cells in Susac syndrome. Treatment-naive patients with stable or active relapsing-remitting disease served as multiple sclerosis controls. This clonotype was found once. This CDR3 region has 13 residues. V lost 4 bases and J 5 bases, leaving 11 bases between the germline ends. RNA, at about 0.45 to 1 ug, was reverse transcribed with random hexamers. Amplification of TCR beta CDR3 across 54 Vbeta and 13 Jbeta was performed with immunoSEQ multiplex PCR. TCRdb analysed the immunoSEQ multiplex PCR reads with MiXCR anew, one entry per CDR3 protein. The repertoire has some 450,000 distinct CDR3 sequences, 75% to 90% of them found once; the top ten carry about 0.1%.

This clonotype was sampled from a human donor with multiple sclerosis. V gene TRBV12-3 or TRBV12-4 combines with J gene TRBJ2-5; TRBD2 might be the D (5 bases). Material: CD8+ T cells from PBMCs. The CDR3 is CASSSGLLETQYF. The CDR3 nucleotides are TGTGCCAGCAGTTCCGGACTTCTGGAGACCCAGTACTTC.